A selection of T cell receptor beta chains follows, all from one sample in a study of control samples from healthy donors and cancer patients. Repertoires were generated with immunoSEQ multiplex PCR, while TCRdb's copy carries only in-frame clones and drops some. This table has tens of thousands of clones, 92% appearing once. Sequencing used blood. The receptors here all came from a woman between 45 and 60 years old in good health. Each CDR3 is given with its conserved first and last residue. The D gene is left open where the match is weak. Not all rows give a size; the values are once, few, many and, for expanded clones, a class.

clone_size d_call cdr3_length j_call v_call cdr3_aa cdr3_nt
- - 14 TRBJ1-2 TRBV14 CASSQVGFNYGYTF TGTGCCAGCAGCCAGGTCGGCTTTAACTATGGCTACACCTTC
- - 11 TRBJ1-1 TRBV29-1 CSAYEQGGAFF TGCAGCGCCTATGAACAGGGCGGAGCTTTCTTT
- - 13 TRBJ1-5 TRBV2 CASSGRSNQPQHF TGTGCCAGCAGTGGAAGAAGCAATCAGCCCCAGCATTTT
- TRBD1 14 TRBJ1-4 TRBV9 CASSVDRGNEKLFF TGTGCCAGCAGCGTAGACAGGGGGAATGAAAAACTGTTTTTT
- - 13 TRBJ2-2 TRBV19 CASRGRGTGELFF TGTGCCAGTAGGGGCAGGGGCACCGGGGAGCTGTTTTTT
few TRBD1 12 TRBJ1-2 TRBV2 CASSIWTGSYTF TGTGCCAGCAGTATCTGGACAGGTTCCTACACCTTC
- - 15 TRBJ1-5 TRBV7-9 CASSLGGVEGQPQHF TGTGCCAGCAGCTTAGGTGGGGTCGAGGGTCAGCCCCAGCATTTT
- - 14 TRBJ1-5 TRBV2 CASSENSPNQPQHF TGTGCCAGCAGTGAGAACAGCCCCAATCAGCCCCAGCATTTT
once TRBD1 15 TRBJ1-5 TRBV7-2 CASSRGQGGNQPQHF TGTGCCAGCAGCCGGGGACAGGGGGGCAATCAGCCCCAGCATTTT
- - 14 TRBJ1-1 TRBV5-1 CASSPPVGNTEAFF TGCGCCAGCAGCCCGCCGGTGGGGAACACTGAAGCTTTCTTT
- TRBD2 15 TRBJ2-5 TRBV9 CASSVNSGGRETQYF TGTGCCAGCAGCGTAAATAGCGGGGGGCGAGAGACCCAGTACTTC
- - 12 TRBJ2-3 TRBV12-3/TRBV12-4 CASTGARDTQYF TGTGCCAGCACTGGGGCCCGAGATACGCAGTATTTT
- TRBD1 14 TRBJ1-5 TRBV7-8 CASSLAGQGQPQHF TGTGCCAGCAGCTTAGCGGGACAGGGCCAGCCCCAGCATTTT
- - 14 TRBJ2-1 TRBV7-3 CASAPADPPHEQFF TGTGCCAGCGCCCCGGCGGACCCTCCCCATGAGCAGTTCTTC
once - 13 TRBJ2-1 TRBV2 CASTQSSYNEQFF TGTGCCAGCACCCAGAGCTCCTACAATGAGCAGTTCTTC
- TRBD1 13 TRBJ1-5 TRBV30 CAWRGQINQPQHF TGTGCCTGGAGGGGACAGATCAATCAGCCCCAGCATTTT